This T cell receptor (beta chain) was retrieved from a study of T cell repertoires in cytomegalovirus infection. Trimming removed 5 bases at V and 4 bases at J, with 12 bases between. The CDR3 is 14 amino acids. Using its own MiXCR run on the reads, TCRdb lists one record per CDR3 protein. The data show hundreds of thousands of distinct CDR3 sequences, 15% to 20% seen once. There are many counts of this clonotype. This TCR was recovered from a human donor in good health (CMV status not recorded). Some clones in this sample may be carry-over from other donors' samples. Sequenced sample: PBMCs. This chain connects TRBV12-3 or TRBV12-4 to TRBJ1-5, with D possibly matching TRBD1 (5 bases). Here the CDR3 DNA reads TGTGCCAGCAGTACAGCAGGGTCAAATCAGCCCCAGCATTTT. Translation: CASSTAGSNQPQHF.